This record concerns one T cell receptor beta chain sequence. V was cut by 7 bases and J by 1 base, with 12 bases left in between. The CDR3 extends over 14 amino acids. The data originate from a study of regulatory T cells in long-lasting Graves disease. Arm-PCR of CDR3 regions and iRepertoire HTBI primers were the basis on which TCR beta libraries were built. In the authors' workflow: Identification yielded 60 or so TRBV and approximately 13 TRBJ segments across samples. TCRdb recomputed calls from the multiplex PCR reads with MiXCR, one row per CDR3 protein. TCRdb's processing, not the study's, gives the V and J calls here. This sample carries more than 350,000 distinct CDR3 sequences, around 20% of them seen once, and the ten largest clones take over 11%. Time point here: persistent/refractory GD, antithyroid drugs over 5 years with positive TRAb. Making the TCR library involved RNA that had been extracted from PBMCs. Graves' disease diagnoses followed American Thyroid Association guidelines.

This sequence was found in a female donor with Graves disease. This material consisted of peripheral blood mononuclear cells (PBMCs), taken when the disease was refractory, from a patient treated with antithyroid drugs. V usage is TRBV12-3 or TRBV12-4 and J usage is TRBJ2-3; perhaps TRBD2 as D (5 bases). Here the CDR3 reads CASTSGSGTDTQYF. CDR3 nucleotides: TGTGCCAGCACCTCGGGTAGCGGCACAGATACGCAGTATTTT.